The TCR beta chain described here comes from a study of blood T cell repertoires in COVID-19. Study summary: Sources were T cells, B-cell-depleted T cells, or PBMCs; the material itself was cDNA or gDNA.

TCRdb's copy holds only in-frame clones and misses some; the assay was immunoSEQ multiplex PCR. The table has 330,000 or so clones, 75% to 90% seen once. The CDR3 extends over 15 amino acids. The junction had 7 bases not matched to a gene; V was cut back by 5 bases and J by 1 base. Looked up from germline, CDR1 is SNHLY and CDR2 is FYNNEI. The chain employs TRBV2 and TRBJ2-5, with 7 nucleotides matching TRBD2. The sequence derives from a man aged 30 to 39 who had recovered from COVID-19. The sample comprised PBMCs or T cells enriched from blood (not recorded which). The CDR3 loop reads CASSRRAGSQETQYF. The CDR3 DNA follows: TGTGCCAGCAGTCGGAGAGCGGGGTCCCAAGAGACCCAGTACTTC.